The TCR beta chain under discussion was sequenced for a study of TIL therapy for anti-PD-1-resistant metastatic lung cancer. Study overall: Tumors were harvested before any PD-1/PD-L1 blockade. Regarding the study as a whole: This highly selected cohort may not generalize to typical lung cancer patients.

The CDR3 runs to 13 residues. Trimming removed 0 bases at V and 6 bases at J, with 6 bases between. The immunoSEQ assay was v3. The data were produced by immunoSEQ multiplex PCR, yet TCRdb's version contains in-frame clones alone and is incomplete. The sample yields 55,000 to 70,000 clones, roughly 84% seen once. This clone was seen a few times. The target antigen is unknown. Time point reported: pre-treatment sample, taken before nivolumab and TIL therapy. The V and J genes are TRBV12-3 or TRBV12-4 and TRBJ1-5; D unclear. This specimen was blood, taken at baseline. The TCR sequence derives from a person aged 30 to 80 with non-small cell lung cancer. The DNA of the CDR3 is TGTGCCAGCAGTTTAGCGTCGGTTCAGCCCCAGCATTTT. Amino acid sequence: CASSLASVQPQHF.